This entry lists 9 T cell receptor beta chains sequenced from one sample in a study of blood T cell repertoires in COVID-19. Repertoires were generated with immunoSEQ multiplex PCR, while TCRdb's copy carries only in-frame clones and drops some. The table includes 150,000 to 200,000 clones, about four fifths detected once. The sequenced material came from peripheral blood. The receptors were gathered from a man between 65 and 85 years old who had recovered from COVID-19.

This chain links TRBV7-9 with TRBJ2-5; 7 bases align to TRBD2. The junction had 8 bases not matched to a gene; V was cut back by 6 bases and J by 1 base. Germline lookup yields CDR1 SEHNR and CDR2 FQNEAQ (reference sequence). CDR3 length: 15 residues. The CDR3, as DNA: TGTGCCAGCAGTCGACCGACTAGCATCCAAGAGACCCAGTACTTC. Amino acids: CASSRPTSIQETQYF.

The V and J genes are TRBV7-8 and TRBJ1-2; D not resolved. The CDR3 length is 14 residues. Germline V gene data show CDR1 as SGHVS and CDR2 as FQNEAQ. V was cut by 1 base and J by 4 bases, with 10 bases left in between. CDR3 in DNA: TGTGCCAGCAGCTTAGAGAGTCCCGCCTATGGCTACACCTTC. This sequence encodes CASSLESPAYGYTF.

The genes are TRBV28 and TRBJ1-3; D is unclear. Germline CDR1 reads MDHEN; CDR2 reads SYDVKM. V shed 4 bases and J shed 8 bases, with 3 bases lying between them. The CDR3 is 10 residues long. For the CDR3, the DNA is TGTGCCAGCAGTTCCTACACCATATATTTT. Its protein product is CASSSYTIYF. Full variable domain (remainder filled in from reference TRBV28 and TRBJ1-3): DVKVTQSSRYLVKRTGEKVFLECVQDMDHENMFWYRQDPGLGLRLIYFSYDVKMKEKGDIPEGYSVSREKKERFSLILESASTNQTSMYLCASSSYTIYFGEGSWLTVV.

V usage is TRBV18 and J usage is TRBJ2-1, with TRBD1 as a possible D gene (6 bases). The CDR3 totals 17 residues. CDR1 is KGHSH, CDR2 LQKENI, per germline. The V end lost 2 bases, the J end lost 6 bases, and 20 bases lay between the germline ends. CDR3 nucleotide sequence: TGTGCCAGCTCACCATTCCCCCAGACAGGACGGGGCAATGAGCAGTTCTTC. It encodes CASSPFPQTGRGNEQFF.

CDR3 nucleotides: TGTGCCAGCAGCTTCCGGCTAGCGGGATCTCCAGATACGCAGTATTTT. Residues: CASSFRLAGSPDTQYF. The chain couples TRBV5-4 to TRBJ2-3, with 9 positions matching TRBD2. The CDR3 length is 16 residues. V was clipped by 2 bases and J by 4 bases; unmatched bases: 8. CDR1 and CDR2 from the germline V gene are SGHNT and YYREEE (reference sequence).

The rearrangement links TRBV24-1 to TRBJ2-5; 11 nucleotides align to TRBD1. CDR1 and CDR2 (germline): KGHDR, SFDVKD. CDR3 length: 16 residues. V lost 4 bases to trimming and J lost 3 bases; unmatched junction nucleotides: 6. In nucleotides, the CDR3 is TGTGCCACCAGTGAATCAGGGACAGGGGGAGAAGAGACCCAGTACTTC. It codes for CATSESGTGGEETQYF.

This clone was seen just once. The CDR3 DNA is TGTGCCAGCTCGGCGGGGGGGCTGATGGAGACCCAGTACTTC. This translates into CASSAGGLMETQYF. The J gene is TRBJ2-5, the V gene TRBV6-5, with 9 bases identical to TRBD2. V trimming: 8 bases; J trimming: 5 bases; junction bases outside the gene matches: 9. Germline-derived CDR1 and CDR2 are MNHEY and SVGAGI. The CDR3 spans 14 residues.

This sequence joins TRBV6-5 and TRBJ2-7, with 8 bases lining up with TRBD2. Unmatched junction bases numbered 12, after V lost 2 bases and J lost 6 bases. The CDR3 has 16 amino acids. Germline V CDR1 and CDR2: MNHEY, SVGAGI. CDR3 bases: TGTGCCAGCAGTTACGGGAGCGCGGGAGGCGTACCCGAGCAGTACTTC. Translated: CASSYGSAGGVPEQYF.

This clone occurred once. The chain carries TRBV28 and TRBJ2-7; 8 bases align to TRBD1. Germline V CDR1 and CDR2: MDHEN, SYDVKM. The junction had 6 bases not matched to a gene; V was cut back by 3 bases and J by 5 bases. This CDR3 is 14 amino acids long. The CDR3 spells CASSLAGGRDEQYF. In DNA, the CDR3 is TGTGCCAGCAGTTTGGCAGGGGGCAGGGACGAGCAGTACTTC. Based on the CDR3 plus reference TRBV28 and TRBJ2-7, the full variable domain is DVKVTQSSRYLVKRTGEKVFLECVQDMDHENMFWYRQDPGLGLRLIYFSYDVKMKEKGDIPEGYSVSREKKERFSLILESASTNQTSMYLCASSLAGGRDEQYFGPGTRLTVT.